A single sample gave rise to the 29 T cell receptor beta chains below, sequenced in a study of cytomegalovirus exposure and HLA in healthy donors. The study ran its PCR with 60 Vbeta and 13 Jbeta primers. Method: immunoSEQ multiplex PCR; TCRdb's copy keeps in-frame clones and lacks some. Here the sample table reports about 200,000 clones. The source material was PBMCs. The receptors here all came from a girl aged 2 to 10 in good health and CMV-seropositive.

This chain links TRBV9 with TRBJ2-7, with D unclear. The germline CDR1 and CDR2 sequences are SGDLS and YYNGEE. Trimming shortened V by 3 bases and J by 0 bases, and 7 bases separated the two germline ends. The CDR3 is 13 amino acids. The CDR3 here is CASSARSSYEQYF. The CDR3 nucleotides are TGTGCCAGCAGCGCCCGCAGCTCCTACGAGCAGTACTTC.

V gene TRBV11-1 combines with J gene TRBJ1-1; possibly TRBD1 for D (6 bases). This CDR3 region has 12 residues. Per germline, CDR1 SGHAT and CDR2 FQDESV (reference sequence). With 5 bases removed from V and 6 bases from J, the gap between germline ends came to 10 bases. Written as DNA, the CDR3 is TGTGCCAGCAGCCCCGGGACATCTGAAGCTTTCTTT. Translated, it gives CASSPGTSEAFF.

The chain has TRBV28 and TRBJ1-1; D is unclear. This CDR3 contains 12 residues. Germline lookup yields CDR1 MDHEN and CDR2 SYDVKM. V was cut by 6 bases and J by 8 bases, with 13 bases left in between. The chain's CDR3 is CASSPTPSEAFF. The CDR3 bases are TGTGCCAGCAGCCCTACCCCGAGCGAAGCTTTCTTT. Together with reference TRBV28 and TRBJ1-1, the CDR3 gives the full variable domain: DVKVTQSSRYLVKRTGEKVFLECVQDMDHENMFWYRQDPGLGLRLIYFSYDVKMKEKGDIPEGYSVSREKKERFSLILESASTNQTSMYLCASSPTPSEAFFGQGTRLTVV.

CDR3 sequence: CASSFPRTSATYEQYF. Here the CDR3 DNA reads TGTGCCAGCAGCTTCCCCCGGACTAGCGCAACCTACGAGCAGTACTTC. This rearrangement joins TRBV7-9 to TRBJ2-7; 9 positions match TRBD2. The CDR3 length is 16 residues. With 3 bases clipped from V and 2 bases from J, the junction kept 8 bases outside the gene matches. Germline V gene data show CDR1 as SEHNR and CDR2 as FQNEAQ (reference sequence).

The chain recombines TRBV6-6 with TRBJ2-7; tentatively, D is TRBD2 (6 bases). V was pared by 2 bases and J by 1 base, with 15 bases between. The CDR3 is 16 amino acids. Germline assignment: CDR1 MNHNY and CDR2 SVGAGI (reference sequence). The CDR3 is CASSYELTSRSYEQYF. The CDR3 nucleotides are TGTGCCAGCAGTTACGAGCTTACTAGCAGGTCCTACGAGCAGTACTTC.

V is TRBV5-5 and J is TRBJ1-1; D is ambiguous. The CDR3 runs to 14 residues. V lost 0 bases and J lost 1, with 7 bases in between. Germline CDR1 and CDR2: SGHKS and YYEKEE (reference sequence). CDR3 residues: CASSLGAGNTEAFF. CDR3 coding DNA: TGTGCCAGCAGCTTGGGGGCTGGGAACACTGAAGCTTTCTTT.

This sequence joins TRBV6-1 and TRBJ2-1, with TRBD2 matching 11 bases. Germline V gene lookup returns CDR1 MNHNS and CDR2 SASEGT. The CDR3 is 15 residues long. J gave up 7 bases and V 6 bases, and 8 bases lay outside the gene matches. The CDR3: CASRIAGGVVNEQFF. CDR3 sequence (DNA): TGTGCCAGCAGGATAGCGGGAGGGGTTGTTAATGAGCAGTTCTTC.

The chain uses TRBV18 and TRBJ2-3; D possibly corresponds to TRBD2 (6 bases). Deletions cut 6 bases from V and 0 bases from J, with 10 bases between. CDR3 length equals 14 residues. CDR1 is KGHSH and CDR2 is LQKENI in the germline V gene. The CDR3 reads CASSPTSSTDTQYF. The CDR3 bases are TGTGCCAGCTCCCCTACTAGCAGCACAGATACGCAGTATTTT.

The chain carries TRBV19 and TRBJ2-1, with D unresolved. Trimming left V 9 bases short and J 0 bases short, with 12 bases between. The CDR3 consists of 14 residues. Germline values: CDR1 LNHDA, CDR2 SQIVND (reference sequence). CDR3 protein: CASRAVFSYNEQFF. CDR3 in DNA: TGTGCCAGCCGCGCGGTGTTCTCCTACAATGAGCAGTTCTTC. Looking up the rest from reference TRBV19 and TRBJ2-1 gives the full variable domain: DGGITQSPKYLFRKEGQNVTLSCEQNLNHDAMYWYRQDPGQGLRLIYYSQIVNDFQKGDIAEGYSVSREKKESFPLTVTSAQKNPTAFYLCASRAVFSYNEQFFGPGTRLTVL.

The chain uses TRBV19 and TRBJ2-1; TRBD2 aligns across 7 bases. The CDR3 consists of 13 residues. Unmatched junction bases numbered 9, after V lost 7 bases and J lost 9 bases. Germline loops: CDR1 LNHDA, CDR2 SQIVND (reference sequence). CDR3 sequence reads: CASTSGRVFEQFF. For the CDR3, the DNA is TGTGCCAGTACATCGGGGAGGGTCTTTGAGCAGTTCTTC.

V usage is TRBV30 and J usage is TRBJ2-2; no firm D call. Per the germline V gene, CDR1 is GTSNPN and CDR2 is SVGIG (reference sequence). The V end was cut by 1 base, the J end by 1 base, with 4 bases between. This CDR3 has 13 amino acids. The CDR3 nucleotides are TGTGCCTGGAGTGCTATGAACACCGGGGAGCTGTTTTTT. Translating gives CAWSAMNTGELFF.

CDR3 DNA: TGTGCCAGCAGACGGGACAGGGGCTACACTGAAGCTTTCTTT. It translates to CASRRDRGYTEAFF. The chain joins TRBV28 to TRBJ1-1; 10 bases line up with TRBD1. Looked up from germline, CDR1 is MDHEN and CDR2 is SYDVKM. The CDR3 has 14 residues. Trimming took 6 bases from V and 3 from J; bases not matched to a gene: 4.

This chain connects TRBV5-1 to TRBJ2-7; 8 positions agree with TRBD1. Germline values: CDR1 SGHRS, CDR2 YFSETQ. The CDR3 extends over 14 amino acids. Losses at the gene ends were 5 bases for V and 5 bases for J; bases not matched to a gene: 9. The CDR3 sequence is CASSSTPGQDEQYF. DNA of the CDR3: TGCGCCAGCAGTTCGACCCCGGGACAGGACGAGCAGTACTTC.

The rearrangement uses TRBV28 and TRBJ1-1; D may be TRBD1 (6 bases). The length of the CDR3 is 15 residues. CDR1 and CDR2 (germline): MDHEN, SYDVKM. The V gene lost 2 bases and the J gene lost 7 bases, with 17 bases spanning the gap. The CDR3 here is CASSLATGSTYEAFF. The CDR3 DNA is TGTGCCAGCAGTTTAGCCACAGGGTCCACATATGAAGCTTTCTTT. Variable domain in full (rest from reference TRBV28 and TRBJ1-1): DVKVTQSSRYLVKRTGEKVFLECVQDMDHENMFWYRQDPGLGLRLIYFSYDVKMKEKGDIPEGYSVSREKKERFSLILESASTNQTSMYLCASSLATGSTYEAFFGQGTRLTVV.

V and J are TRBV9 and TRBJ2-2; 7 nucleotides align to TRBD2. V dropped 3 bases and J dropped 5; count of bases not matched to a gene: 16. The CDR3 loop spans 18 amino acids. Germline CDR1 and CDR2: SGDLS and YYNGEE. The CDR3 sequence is CASSAAGALAPWTGELFF. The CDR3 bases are TGTGCCAGCAGCGCCGCGGGAGCCCTAGCGCCTTGGACCGGGGAGCTGTTTTTT.

CDR3 bases: TGTGCCAGCAGTGAGGGCACCAACGAAGCTTTCTTT. Amino acid sequence: CASSEGTNEAFF. V and J are TRBV2 and TRBJ1-1; D is unclear. Per the germline V gene, CDR1 is SNHLY and CDR2 is FYNNEI. The CDR3 extends over 12 amino acids. With 3 bases removed from V and 8 bases from J, the gap between germline ends came to 10 bases.

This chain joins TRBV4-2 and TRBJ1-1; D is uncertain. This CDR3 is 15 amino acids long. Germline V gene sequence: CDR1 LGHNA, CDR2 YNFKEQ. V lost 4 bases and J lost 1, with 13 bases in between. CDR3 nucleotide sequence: TGTGCCAGCAGCCCCTTGAGGAGTGCGAACACTGAAGCTTTCTTT. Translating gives CASSPLRSANTEAFF.

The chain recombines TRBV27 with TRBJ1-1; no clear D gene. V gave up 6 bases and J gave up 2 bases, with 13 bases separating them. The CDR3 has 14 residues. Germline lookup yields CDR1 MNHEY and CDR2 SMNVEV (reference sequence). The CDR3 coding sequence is TGTGCCAGCAGGGTGGGAGGAAAAAACACTGAAGCTTTCTTT. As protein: CASRVGGKNTEAFF.

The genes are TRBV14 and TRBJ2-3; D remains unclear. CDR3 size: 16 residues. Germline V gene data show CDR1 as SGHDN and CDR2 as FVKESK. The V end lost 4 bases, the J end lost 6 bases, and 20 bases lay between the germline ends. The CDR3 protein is CASSLYARGTQDTQYF. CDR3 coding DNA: TGTGCCAGCAGCCTCTACGCCCGCGGCACTCAGGATACGCAGTATTTT.

The chain's CDR3 is CASSLTGIQYF. CDR3 DNA sequence: TGTGCCAGCAGCTTAACAGGGATCCAGTACTTC. The chain couples TRBV5-8 to TRBJ2-5, with D possibly being TRBD1 (6 bases). This CDR3 contains 11 residues. In germline, CDR1 is SGHTS, CDR2 YDEGEE. The ends were cut back, 2 bases at V and 10 bases at J, with 9 bases in the middle.

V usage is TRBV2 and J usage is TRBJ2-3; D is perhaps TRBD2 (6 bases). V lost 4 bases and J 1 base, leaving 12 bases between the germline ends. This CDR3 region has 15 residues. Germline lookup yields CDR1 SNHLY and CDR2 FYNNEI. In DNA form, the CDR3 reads TGTGCCAGCAGTGTCGGGACTCCGGGCACAGATACGCAGTATTTT. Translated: CASSVGTPGTDTQYF.

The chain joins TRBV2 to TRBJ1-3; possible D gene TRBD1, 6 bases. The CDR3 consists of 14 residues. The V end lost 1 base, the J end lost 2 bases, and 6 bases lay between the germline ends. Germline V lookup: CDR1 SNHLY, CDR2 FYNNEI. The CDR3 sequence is CASSEGTAGNTIYF. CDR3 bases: TGTGCCAGCAGTGAAGGGACAGCTGGAAACACCATATATTTT.

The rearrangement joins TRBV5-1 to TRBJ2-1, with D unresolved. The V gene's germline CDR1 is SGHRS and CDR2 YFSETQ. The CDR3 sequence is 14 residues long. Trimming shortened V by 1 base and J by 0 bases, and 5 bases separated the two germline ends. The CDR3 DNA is TGCGCCAGCAGCTTGATCAGCTCCTACAATGAGCAGTTCTTC. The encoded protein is CASSLISSYNEQFF.

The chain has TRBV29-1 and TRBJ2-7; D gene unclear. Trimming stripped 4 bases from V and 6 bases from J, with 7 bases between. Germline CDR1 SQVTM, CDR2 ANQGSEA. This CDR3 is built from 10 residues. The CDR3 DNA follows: TGCAGCGTTGTGTTAGTCGAGCAGTACTTC. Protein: CSVVLVEQYF.

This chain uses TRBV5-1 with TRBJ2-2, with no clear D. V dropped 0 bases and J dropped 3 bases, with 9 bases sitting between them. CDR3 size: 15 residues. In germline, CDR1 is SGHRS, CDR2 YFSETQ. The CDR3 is CASSLALGDTGELFF. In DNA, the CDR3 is TGCGCCAGCAGCTTGGCACTCGGAGACACCGGGGAGCTGTTTTTT.

CDR3: CASSLVWGDTEAFF. The CDR3 nucleotides read TGTGCCAGCAGCTTAGTCTGGGGGGACACTGAAGCTTTCTTT. The V call is TRBV11-2, the J call TRBJ1-1, with a possible D match to TRBD1 (5 bases). CDR1 and CDR2 from the germline V gene are SGHAT and FQNNGV. The CDR3 spans 14 residues. The V end was cut by 1 base, the J end by 3 bases, with 9 bases between.

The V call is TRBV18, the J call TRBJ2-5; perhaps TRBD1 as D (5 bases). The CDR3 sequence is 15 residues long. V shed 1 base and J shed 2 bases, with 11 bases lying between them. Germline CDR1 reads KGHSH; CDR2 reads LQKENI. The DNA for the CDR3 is TGTGCCAGCTCACCACTCGGACAAGTTCAAGAGACCCAGTACTTC. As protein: CASSPLGQVQETQYF.

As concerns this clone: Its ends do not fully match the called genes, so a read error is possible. The CDR3 coding sequence is TGCGCCAGCAGCTATAGCGGGAGATCTGCCAATGGGCAGTTCTTC. Its translation: CASSYSGRSANGQFF. The rearrangement joins TRBV5-1 to TRBJ2-1, with 9 bases that match TRBD2. The CDR3 length is 15 residues. Germline lookup yields CDR1 SGHRS and CDR2 YFSETQ.

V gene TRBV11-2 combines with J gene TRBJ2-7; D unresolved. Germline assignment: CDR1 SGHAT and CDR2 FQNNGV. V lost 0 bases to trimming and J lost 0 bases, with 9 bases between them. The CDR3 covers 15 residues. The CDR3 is CASSLELLSSYEQYF. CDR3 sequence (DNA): TGTGCCAGCAGCTTAGAGCTCCTCAGCTCCTACGAGCAGTACTTC.